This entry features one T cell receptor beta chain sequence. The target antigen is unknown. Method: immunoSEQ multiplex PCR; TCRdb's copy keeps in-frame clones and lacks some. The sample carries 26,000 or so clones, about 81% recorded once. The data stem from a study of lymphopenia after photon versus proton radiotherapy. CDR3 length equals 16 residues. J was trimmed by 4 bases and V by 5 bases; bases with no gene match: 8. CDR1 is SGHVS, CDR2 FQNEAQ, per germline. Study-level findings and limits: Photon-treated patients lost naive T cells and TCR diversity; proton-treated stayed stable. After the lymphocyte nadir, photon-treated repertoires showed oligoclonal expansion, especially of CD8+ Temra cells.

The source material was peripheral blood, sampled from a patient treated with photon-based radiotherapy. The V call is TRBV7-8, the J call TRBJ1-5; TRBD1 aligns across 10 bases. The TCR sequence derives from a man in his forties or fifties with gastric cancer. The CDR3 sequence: CASSRRQDRGNQPQHF. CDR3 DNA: TGTGCCAGCAGCCGCCGCCAGGACAGGGGGAATCAGCCCCAGCATTTT.